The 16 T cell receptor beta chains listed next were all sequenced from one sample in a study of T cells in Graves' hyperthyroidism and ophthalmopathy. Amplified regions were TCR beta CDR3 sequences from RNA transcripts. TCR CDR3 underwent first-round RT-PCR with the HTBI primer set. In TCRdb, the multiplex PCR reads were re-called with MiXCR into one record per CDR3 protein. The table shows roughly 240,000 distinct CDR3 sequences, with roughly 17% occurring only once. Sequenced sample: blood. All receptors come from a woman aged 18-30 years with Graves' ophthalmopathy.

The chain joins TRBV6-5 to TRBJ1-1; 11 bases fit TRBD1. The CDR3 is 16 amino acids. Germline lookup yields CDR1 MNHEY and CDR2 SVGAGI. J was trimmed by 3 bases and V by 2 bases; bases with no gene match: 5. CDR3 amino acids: CASSYRGDRGYTEAFF. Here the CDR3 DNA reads TGTGCCAGCAGTTACAGGGGGGACAGGGGGTACACTGAAGCTTTCTTT.

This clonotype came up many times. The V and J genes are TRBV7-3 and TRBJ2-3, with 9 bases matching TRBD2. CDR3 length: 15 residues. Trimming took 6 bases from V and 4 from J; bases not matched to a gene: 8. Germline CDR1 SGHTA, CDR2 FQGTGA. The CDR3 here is CASRKAGGQADTQYF. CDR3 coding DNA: TGTGCCAGCAGGAAAGCGGGAGGCCAGGCAGATACGCAGTATTTT. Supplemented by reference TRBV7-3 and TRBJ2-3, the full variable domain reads GAGVSQTPSNKVTEKGKYVELRCDPISGHTALYWYRQSLGQGPEFLIYFQGTGAADDSGLPNDRFFAVRPEGSVSTLKIQRTERGDSAVYLCASRKAGGQADTQYFGPGTRLTVL.

The CDR3 reads CASSDLPGHRPYEQYF. DNA for the CDR3: TGTGCCAGCAGTGATTTACCGGGACACCGTCCCTACGAGCAGTACTTC. The chain joins TRBV6-1 to TRBJ2-7; possibly TRBD1 for D (6 bases). The germline V and J ends were trimmed by 3 bases and 2 bases, with 17 bases remaining between them. This CDR3 has 16 residues. Germline CDR1 MNHNS, CDR2 SASEGT.

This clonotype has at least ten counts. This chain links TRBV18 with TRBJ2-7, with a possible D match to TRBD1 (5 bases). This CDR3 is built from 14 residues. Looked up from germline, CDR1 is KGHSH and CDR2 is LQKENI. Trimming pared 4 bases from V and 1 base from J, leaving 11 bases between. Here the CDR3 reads CASSLSGISYEQYF. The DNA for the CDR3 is TGTGCCAGCTCACTATCAGGGATTTCCTACGAGCAGTACTTC.

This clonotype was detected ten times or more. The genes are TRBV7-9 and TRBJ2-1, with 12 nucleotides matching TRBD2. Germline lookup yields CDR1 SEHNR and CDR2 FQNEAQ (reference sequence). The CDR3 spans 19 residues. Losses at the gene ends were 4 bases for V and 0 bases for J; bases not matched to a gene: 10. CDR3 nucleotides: TGTGCCAGCAGCTCTTTGACTAGCGGGGGCCCTATCTCCTACAATGAGCAGTTCTTC. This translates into CASSSLTSGGPISYNEQFF.

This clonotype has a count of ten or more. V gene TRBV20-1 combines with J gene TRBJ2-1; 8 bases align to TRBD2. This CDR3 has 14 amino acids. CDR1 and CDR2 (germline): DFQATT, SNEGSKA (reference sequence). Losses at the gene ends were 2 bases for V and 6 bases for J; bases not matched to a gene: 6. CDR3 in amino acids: CSARRGSGANEQFF. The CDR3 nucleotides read TGCAGTGCTAGAAGGGGTAGCGGGGCCAATGAGCAGTTCTTC.

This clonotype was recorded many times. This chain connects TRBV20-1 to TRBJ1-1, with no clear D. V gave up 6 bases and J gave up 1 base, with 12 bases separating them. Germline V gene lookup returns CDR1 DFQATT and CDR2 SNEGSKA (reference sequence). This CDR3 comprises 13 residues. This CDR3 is CSAVRQTNTEAFF. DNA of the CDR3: TGCAGTGCCGTACGGCAGACGAACACTGAAGCTTTCTTT.

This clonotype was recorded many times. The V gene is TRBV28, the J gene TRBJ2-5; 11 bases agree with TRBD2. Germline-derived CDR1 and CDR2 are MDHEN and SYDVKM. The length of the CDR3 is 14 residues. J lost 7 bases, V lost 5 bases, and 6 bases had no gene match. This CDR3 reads CASSKLAGVGTQYF. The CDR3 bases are TGTGCCAGCAGTAAACTAGCGGGAGTTGGGACCCAGTACTTC.

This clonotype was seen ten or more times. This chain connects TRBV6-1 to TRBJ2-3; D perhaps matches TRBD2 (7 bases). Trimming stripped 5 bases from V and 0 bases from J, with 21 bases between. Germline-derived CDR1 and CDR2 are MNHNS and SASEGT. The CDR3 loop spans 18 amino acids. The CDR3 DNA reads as TGTGCCAGCAGTACAAAAGTGGGGGGGCCGCAGAGCACAGATACGCAGTATTTT. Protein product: CASSTKVGGPQSTDTQYF.

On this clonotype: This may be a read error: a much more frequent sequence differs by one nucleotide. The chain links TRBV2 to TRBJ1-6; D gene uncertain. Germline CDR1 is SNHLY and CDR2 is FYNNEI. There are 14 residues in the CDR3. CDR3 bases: TGTGCCAGCCTGACCGGACGGGATAATTCACCCTTCCACTTT. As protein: CASLTGRDNSPFHF.

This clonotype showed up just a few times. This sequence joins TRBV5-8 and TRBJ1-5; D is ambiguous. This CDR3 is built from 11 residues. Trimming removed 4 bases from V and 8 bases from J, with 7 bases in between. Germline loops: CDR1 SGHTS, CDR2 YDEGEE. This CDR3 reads CASSRLEPQHF. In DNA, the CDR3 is TGTGCCAGCAGCAGACTGGAGCCCCAGCATTTT.

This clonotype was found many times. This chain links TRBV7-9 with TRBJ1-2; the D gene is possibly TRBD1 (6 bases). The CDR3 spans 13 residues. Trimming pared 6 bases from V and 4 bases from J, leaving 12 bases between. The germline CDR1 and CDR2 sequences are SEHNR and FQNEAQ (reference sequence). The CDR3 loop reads CASSRAGAYGYTF. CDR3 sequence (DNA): TGTGCCAGCAGTAGAGCAGGGGCCTATGGCTACACCTTC.

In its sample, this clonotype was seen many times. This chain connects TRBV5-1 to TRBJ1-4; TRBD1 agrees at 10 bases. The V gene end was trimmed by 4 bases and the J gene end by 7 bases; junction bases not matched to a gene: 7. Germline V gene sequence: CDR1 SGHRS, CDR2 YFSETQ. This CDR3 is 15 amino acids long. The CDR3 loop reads CASSPTGTGVEKLFF. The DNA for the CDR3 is TGCGCCAGCAGCCCCACCGGGACAGGGGTTGAAAAACTGTTTTTT.

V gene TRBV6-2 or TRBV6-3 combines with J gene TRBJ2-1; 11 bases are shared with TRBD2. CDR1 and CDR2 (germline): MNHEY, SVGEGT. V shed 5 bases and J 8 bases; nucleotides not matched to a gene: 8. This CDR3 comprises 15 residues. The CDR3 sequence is CASSQTSGNSDEQFF. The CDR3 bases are TGTGCCAGCAGTCAGACTAGCGGGAACTCCGATGAGCAGTTCTTC.

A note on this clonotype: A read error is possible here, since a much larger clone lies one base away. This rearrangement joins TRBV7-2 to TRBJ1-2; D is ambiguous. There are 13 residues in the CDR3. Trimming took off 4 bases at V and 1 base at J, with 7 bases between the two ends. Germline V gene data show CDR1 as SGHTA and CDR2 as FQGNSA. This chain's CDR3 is CASSSGNNYGYTF. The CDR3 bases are TGTGCCAGCAGCTCTGGCAATAACTATGGCTACACCTTC.

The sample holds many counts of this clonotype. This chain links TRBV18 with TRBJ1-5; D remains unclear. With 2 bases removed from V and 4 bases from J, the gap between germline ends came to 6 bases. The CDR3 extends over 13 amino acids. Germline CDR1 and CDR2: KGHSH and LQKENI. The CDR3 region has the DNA TGTGCCAGCTCACCAGAGGAAAATCAGCCCCAGCATTTT. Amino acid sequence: CASSPEENQPQHF.